The 27 T cell receptor beta chains listed next were all sequenced from one sample in a study of cytomegalovirus exposure and HLA in healthy donors (dated by TCRdb to 2017 to 2019). The library was built by means of the immunoSEQ multiplex PCR assay. For the multiplex PCR, a mixture combining 60 forward primers for TCR Vbeta segments and 13 reverse primers for TCR Jbeta segments was used. Entries here come from immuneACCESS through TCRdb and include only in-frame sequences with V and J called. Some clones fail to appear in such tables; in the studies checked, an unresolved V gene covers under half of the shortfall, and the cause of the remainder is unknown. The sample table lists approximately 70,000 clones, around 70% of them with a count of one. The ten largest clones represent about 20% of the sample. Sequenced input: PBMCs. These receptors were obtained from a young woman in good health and CMV-seropositive.

This chain links TRBV6-1 with TRBJ2-7; 7 bases match TRBD2. J gave up 3 bases and V 4 bases, and 3 bases lay outside the gene matches. The CDR3 consists of 13 residues. Germline assignment: CDR1 MNHNS and CDR2 SASEGT. CDR3 sequence: CASSVQRDYEQYF. The DNA for the CDR3 is TGTGCCAGCAGTGTCCAGCGGGACTACGAGCAGTACTTC.

V gene TRBV4-2 combines with J gene TRBJ1-2; TRBD1 aligns across 7 bases. Per germline, CDR1 LGHNA and CDR2 YNFKEQ. The CDR3 totals 16 residues. After removal of 3 bases from V and 1 base from J, the junction contained 8 bases not matched to a gene. The CDR3 region has the DNA TGTGCCAGCAGCCAGGAGGGGGCCATACTTAACTATGGCTACACCTTC. Protein product: CASSQEGAILNYGYTF.

The count of this clone is one. The chain employs TRBV28 and TRBJ1-1, with D perhaps TRBD1 (6 bases). Between the trimmed V and J ends, which lost 7 bases and 0 bases, there was a span of 9 bases. This CDR3 spans 13 amino acids. Germline V lookup: CDR1 MDHEN, CDR2 SYDVKM. The CDR3 here is CASIRTVNTEAFF. The CDR3 DNA reads as TGTGCCAGCATTAGGACAGTGAACACTGAAGCTTTCTTT.

The chain combines TRBV7-9 with TRBJ1-1, with a tentative D call TRBD1 (6 bases). The germline V and J ends were trimmed by 2 bases and 13 bases, with 14 bases remaining between them. This CDR3 contains 12 residues. Germline loops: CDR1 SEHNR, CDR2 FQNEAQ (reference sequence). CDR3 protein: CASSLSNPGVFF. The CDR3 nucleotides are TGTGCCAGCAGCTTATCCAACCCAGGGGTTTTCTTT.

The V call is TRBV7-6, the J call TRBJ2-7; 8 nucleotides line up with TRBD1. There are 15 residues in the CDR3. V was pared by 5 bases and J by 4 bases, with 10 bases of the junction left unmatched. The germline V gene has CDR1 SGHVS and CDR2 FNYEAQ. The CDR3 DNA is TGTGCCAGCAGCCGCCTGACAGGGGAGAGGTACGAGCAGTACTTC. Residues: CASSRLTGERYEQYF.

The chain combines TRBV7-8 with TRBJ1-1; 8 positions agree with TRBD1. CDR1 SGHVS and CDR2 FQNEAQ come from the germline V gene. V was pared by 2 bases and J by 2 bases, with 7 bases of the junction left unmatched. The CDR3 sequence is 16 residues long. The CDR3 spells CASSLFGTGGNTEAFF. In nucleotides, the CDR3 is TGTGCCAGCAGCTTATTTGGGACAGGAGGAAACACTGAAGCTTTCTTT.

The gene calls are TRBV30 and TRBJ1-1; 7 bases fit TRBD1. This CDR3 contains 13 residues. With 3 bases clipped from V and 10 bases from J, the junction kept 11 bases outside the gene matches. CDR1 and CDR2 from the germline V gene are GTSNPN and SVGIG (reference sequence). The CDR3 sequence: CAWSRTGVPGAFF. CDR3 bases: TGTGCCTGGAGCCGTACAGGGGTCCCGGGAGCTTTCTTT.

There are a few counts of this clone. This rearrangement joins TRBV11-2 to TRBJ2-7; 10 bases fit TRBD1. The CDR3 is 16 residues long. Germline-derived CDR1 and CDR2 are SGHAT and FQNNGV. After removal of 5 bases from V and 2 bases from J, the junction contained 9 bases not matched to a gene. This CDR3 reads CASSLGLTGGAYEQYF. In nucleotides, the CDR3 is TGTGCCAGCAGCCTCGGATTGACAGGGGGCGCCTACGAGCAGTACTTC.

The table lists this clone with a few counts. The V call is TRBV7-9, the J call TRBJ2-7, with a tentative D call TRBD1 (6 bases). CDR1 is SEHNR and CDR2 is FQNEAQ in the germline V gene (reference sequence). This CDR3 spans 12 amino acids. V was cut by 5 bases and J by 4 bases, with 9 bases left in between. The CDR3 DNA follows: TGTGCCAGCAGCATGGACAGTTACGAGCAGTACTTC. It yields the protein CASSMDSYEQYF.

The chain joins TRBV7-9 to TRBJ1-1; 9 bases align to TRBD1. Germline CDR1 SEHNR, CDR2 FQNEAQ (reference sequence). Unmatched junction bases numbered 14, after V lost 7 bases and J lost 11 bases. The CDR3 covers 14 residues. This chain's CDR3 is CASIANRGRKVAFF. The CDR3 DNA is TGTGCCAGCATCGCTAACAGGGGGCGTAAGGTGGCTTTCTTT.

The genes are TRBV25-1 and TRBJ2-1, with 9 positions matching TRBD2. V gave up 2 bases and J gave up 8 bases; unmatched junction bases: 13. The CDR3 is made up of 17 amino acids. Germline-derived CDR1 and CDR2 are MGHDK and SYGVNS. CDR3 DNA: TGTGCCAGCAGTGAACCACCCCTGGCGGGAGGGCTCGATGAGCAGTTCTTC. Translating it yields CASSEPPLAGGLDEQFF.

This clone was detected only once. The genes are TRBV6-1 and TRBJ1-4; TRBD1 agrees at 9 bases. V trimming: 3 bases; J trimming: 8 bases; junction bases outside the gene matches: 10. This CDR3 is built from 16 residues. Germline V gives CDR1 MNHNS, CDR2 SASEGT. The CDR3 loop reads CASSDPGTGMGEKLFF. In DNA, the CDR3 is TGTGCCAGCAGTGATCCCGGGACAGGGATGGGGGAAAAACTGTTTTTT.

The chain combines TRBV7-9 with TRBJ2-7, with 8 bases matching TRBD2. V trimming: 3 bases; J trimming: 0 bases; junction bases outside the gene matches: 7. Germline V gene lookup returns CDR1 SEHNR and CDR2 FQNEAQ (reference sequence). This CDR3 contains 16 residues. DNA for the CDR3: TGTGCCAGCAGCTTCCCTAGCGGGCGGAGCTCCTACGAGCAGTACTTC. It specifies CASSFPSGRSSYEQYF.

The chain uses TRBV28 and TRBJ2-6, with unresolved D. V was trimmed by 5 bases and J by 0 bases, leaving 2 bases between them. The CDR3 spans 13 residues. Germline V lookup: CDR1 MDHEN, CDR2 SYDVKM. The CDR3 reads CASSLSGANVLTF. CDR3 sequence (DNA): TGTGCCAGCAGTCTCTCTGGGGCCAACGTCCTGACTTTC.

J is TRBJ2-6 and V is TRBV7-2; 7 positions agree with TRBD1. This CDR3 has 17 amino acids. Germline V CDR1 and CDR2: SGHTA, FQGNSA. Trimming removed 0 bases from V and 4 bases from J; junction bases left unmatched: 6. For the CDR3, the DNA is TGTGCCAGCAGCTTAGCGCTGACAGGGAGCGGGGCCAACGTCCTGACTTTC. It encodes CASSLALTGSGANVLTF.

The chain is built from TRBV9 and TRBJ2-1; the D gene is possibly TRBD1 (5 bases). The CDR3 runs to 15 residues. The V gene's germline CDR1 is SGDLS and CDR2 YYNGEE. Trimming shortened V by 4 bases and J by 4 bases, and 15 bases separated the two germline ends. The CDR3: CASSPGVGQYNEQFF. In DNA form, the CDR3 reads TGTGCCAGCAGCCCCGGAGTGGGGCAGTACAATGAGCAGTTCTTC.

This clone was seen just once. The CDR3 nucleotides are TGTGCCAGCAGCGTAGGCGACACCGGGGAGCTGTTTTTT. It is translated as CASSVGDTGELFF. The chain employs TRBV9 and TRBJ2-2, with D hard to call. The CDR3 has 13 amino acids. Germline CDR1 SGDLS, CDR2 YYNGEE. V gave up 0 bases and J gave up 3 bases, with 3 bases separating them.

The chain uses TRBV11-1 and TRBJ1-4, with 7 bases aligning to TRBD1. V lost 3 bases to trimming and J lost 8 bases; unmatched junction nucleotides: 6. The germline CDR1 and CDR2 sequences are SGHAT and FQDESV (reference sequence). This CDR3 has 14 amino acids. The CDR3 protein is CASSLTGLGEKLFF. The CDR3 DNA sequence: TGTGCCAGCAGCTTGACAGGGTTGGGAGAAAAACTGTTTTTT.

V gene TRBV4-2 combines with J gene TRBJ2-3, with D tentatively TRBD1 (5 bases). This CDR3 has 15 residues. Germline V gene lookup returns CDR1 LGHNA and CDR2 YNFKEQ. V shed 1 base and J shed 5 bases, with 13 bases lying between them. The CDR3 region is CASSQGVQGGDTQYF. The CDR3 region has the DNA TGTGCCAGCAGCCAAGGTGTCCAGGGTGGAGATACGCAGTATTTT.

The J gene is TRBJ2-5, the V gene TRBV7-2, with 7 bases identical to TRBD1. The length of the CDR3 is 13 residues. After removal of 4 bases from V and 5 bases from J, the junction contained 4 bases not matched to a gene. CDR1 is SGHTA and CDR2 is FQGNSA in the germline V gene. CDR3 sequence: CASSWDSGETQYF. The CDR3 nucleotides read TGTGCCAGCAGCTGGGACAGTGGCGAGACCCAGTACTTC.

V is TRBV4-2 and J is TRBJ1-1, with 9 bases lining up with TRBD1. The CDR3 runs 17 residues. Germline V lookup: CDR1 LGHNA, CDR2 YNFKEQ. Unmatched junction bases numbered 11, after V lost 5 bases and J lost 1 base. CDR3 in DNA: TGTGCCAGCAGCTCCCGACAGGGGGGCACATGGAACACTGAAGCTTTCTTT. Translating it yields CASSSRQGGTWNTEAFF.

The V gene is TRBV6-6, the J gene TRBJ2-5; 11 nucleotides match TRBD2. CDR1 is MNHNY, CDR2 SVGAGI, per germline (reference sequence). V was clipped by 6 bases and J by 1 base; unmatched bases: 7. This CDR3 spans 16 amino acids. CDR3 nucleotides: TGTGCCAGCAGGACCCCTAGCGGGAGGCGCCAAGAGACCCAGTACTTC. Amino acid sequence: CASRTPSGRRQETQYF.

This chain joins TRBV6-1 and TRBJ1-1, with no clear D. V dropped 2 bases and J dropped 4 bases, with 11 bases sitting between them. The CDR3 loop spans 14 amino acids. The germline gives CDR1 MNHNS, CDR2 SASEGT. CDR3 in amino acids: CASSEIRGSTEAFF. DNA of the CDR3: TGTGCCAGCAGTGAAATTCGGGGAAGCACTGAAGCTTTCTTT.

The V and J genes are TRBV6-5 and TRBJ1-1, with D possibly matching TRBD1 (6 bases). Germline CDR1 MNHEY, CDR2 SVGAGI. V lost 0 bases and J lost 1, with 9 bases in between. The CDR3 extends over 15 amino acids. CDR3 in amino acids: CASSYSRDKNTEAFF. The CDR3, as DNA: TGTGCCAGCAGTTACTCTCGGGACAAGAACACTGAAGCTTTCTTT.

This clone came up a few times. V gene TRBV28 combines with J gene TRBJ1-2; possibly TRBD1 for D (6 bases). Germline loops: CDR1 MDHEN, CDR2 SYDVKM. Trimming pared 4 bases from V and 7 bases from J, leaving 16 bases between. The CDR3 extends over 14 amino acids. The CDR3 nucleotides are TGTGCCAGCAGTTCGACCGCCAGGGGCTCTGGCTACACCTTC. Its translation: CASSSTARGSGYTF.

In its sample, this clone was seen a few times. The V and J genes are TRBV5-4 and TRBJ1-1, with no clear D. In germline, CDR1 is SGHNT, CDR2 YYREEE (reference sequence). The V and J ends lost 1 base and 1 base respectively, with 8 bases between them. The CDR3 has 14 residues. CDR3 sequence: CASSLREGNTEAFF. The CDR3, as DNA: TGTGCCAGCAGCTTGAGGGAGGGGAACACTGAAGCTTTCTTT.

This chain uses TRBV5-6 with TRBJ2-3; perhaps TRBD2 as D (5 bases). The germline V gene has CDR1 SGHDT and CDR2 YYEEEE. This CDR3 spans 14 amino acids. Trimming took off 2 bases at V and 5 bases at J, with 12 bases between the two ends. In DNA, the CDR3 is TGTGCCAGCAGCTTAGCCGCCGCGGGAGATACGCAGTATTTT. It translates to CASSLAAAGDTQYF.